These T cell receptor beta chains were read from a single sample in a study of T cells in Graves' hyperthyroidism and ophthalmopathy. TCRdb passed the multiplex PCR reads through MiXCR, listing each CDR3 protein once. The sample has more than 350,000 distinct CDR3 sequences, approximately 17% seen once; the top ten hold approximately 35%. The sequencing input was blood. The receptors were gathered from a woman in her twenties or thirties with Graves' hyperthyroidism that later progressed to Graves' ophthalmopathy. The CDR3 runs from the conserved cysteine through the conserved F or W. The D gene is left open where the match is weak. Expanded clones are given a class, and other clones once, few, many or no size at all.

size: many; J: TRBJ2-7; V: TRBV28; length: 15; D: TRBD1; DNA: TGTGCCAGCAGGCTGGGGCAGGGGGTATCCTACGAGCAGTACTTC; CDR3: CASRLGQGVSYEQYF
size: many; J: TRBJ1-6; V: TRBV6-1; length: 11; D: .; DNA: TGTGCCAGCAGTGAAGTGGGACCCCTCCACTTT; CDR3: CASSEVGPLHF
size: many; J: TRBJ2-2; V: TRBV2; length: 14; D: .; DNA: TGTGCCAGCAAGGAGTTCGCGAACACCGGGGAGCTGTTTTTT; CDR3: CASKEFANTGELFF
size: .; J: TRBJ2-7; V: TRBV20-1; length: 14; D: TRBD1; DNA: TGCAGTGCTAGAGGCCCAGGGGGTTTTCACGAGCAGTACTTC; CDR3: CSARGPGGFHEQYF
size: many; J: TRBJ2-3; V: TRBV28; length: 14; D: .; DNA: TGTGCCAGCAGTTTTGCTGCCTCCCCAGATACGCAGTATTTT; CDR3: CASSFAASPDTQYF
size: few; J: TRBJ1-1; V: TRBV25-1; length: 16; D: .; DNA: TGTGCCAGCAGTGAAAGGGACATCCTCGGAGTCACTGAAGCTTTCTTT; CDR3: CASSERDILGVTEAFF
size: .; J: TRBJ2-5; V: TRBV12-3/TRBV12-4; length: 14; D: TRBD1; DNA: TGTGCCAGCAGTGGTTGGACAGGGCGTGAGACCCAGTACTTC; CDR3: CASSGWTGRETQYF
size: many; J: TRBJ1-1; V: TRBV6-1; length: 15; D: TRBD1; DNA: TGTGCCAGCAGTGAAGGGAGGGGGCTGTGGACTGAAGCTTTCTTT; CDR3: CASSEGRGLWTEAFF
size: .; J: TRBJ2-1; V: TRBV6-2/TRBV6-3; length: 18; D: .; DNA: TGTGCCAGCAGTTATCTCGGGAAGGGGCCCGAGCTCTACAATGAGCAGTTCTTC; CDR3: CASSYLGKGPELYNEQFF
size: many; J: TRBJ1-3; V: TRBV12-3/TRBV12-4; length: 13; D: .; DNA: TGTGCCAGCAGTTTCGGCAATGCGGACACCATATATTTT; CDR3: CASSFGNADTIYF
size: .; J: TRBJ1-1; V: TRBV28; length: 15; D: .; DNA: TGTGCCAGCAGTTTTTCAGCGGGCTCGAACACTGAAGCTTTCTTT; CDR3: CASSFSAGSNTEAFF
size: .; J: TRBJ2-3; V: TRBV20-1; length: 16; D: .; DNA: TGCAGTGCTGTCCCGGGACCGCGGTCAAGCACAGATACGCAGTATTTT; CDR3: CSAVPGPRSSTDTQYF
size: .; J: TRBJ2-1; V: TRBV18; length: 14; D: .; DNA: TGTGCCAGCTCACCGGACGGAGCCTACAATGAGCAGTTCTTC; CDR3: CASSPDGAYNEQFF
size: .; J: TRBJ2-1; V: TRBV30; length: 14; D: TRBD1; DNA: TGTGCCTGGAGCTCAGGGACAGGGACGGATGAGCAGTTCTTC; CDR3: CAWSSGTGTDEQFF
size: many; J: TRBJ2-3; V: TRBV20-1; length: 14; D: TRBD1; DNA: TGCAGTGCTAGAGGAGGACAGGTTGCGGATACGCAGTATTTT; CDR3: CSARGGQVADTQYF
size: .; J: TRBJ2-6; V: TRBV6-1; length: 19; D: .; DNA: TGTGCCAGCAGTGGACTTTTGTGGGGTTTCAGCTCTGGGGCCAACGTCCTGACTTTC; CDR3: CASSGLLWGFSSGANVLTF
size: many; J: TRBJ2-3; V: TRBV2; length: 12; D: .; DNA: TGTGCCAGCAGTTCCCCCGCAGATACGCAGTATTTT; CDR3: CASSSPADTQYF
size: many; J: TRBJ1-4; V: TRBV6-1; length: 16; D: .; DNA: TGTGCCAGCAGTGAAGGGAATCTTGCAACTAATGAAAAACTGTTTTTT; CDR3: CASSEGNLATNEKLFF
size: .; J: TRBJ1-6; V: TRBV3-1; length: 14; D: TRBD1; DNA: TGTACCAGCAGTATAGGGGACAGCCTTCGAACCCTCCACTTT; CDR3: CTSSIGDSLRTLHF
size: many; J: TRBJ2-2; V: TRBV7-8; length: 18; D: TRBD1; DNA: TGTGCCAGCAGCTTAGCCAGATTTAGACAGGGGGCAACCGGGGAGCTGTTTTTT; CDR3: CASSLARFRQGATGELFF
size: many; J: TRBJ1-1; V: TRBV7-9; length: 13; D: .; DNA: TGTGCCATCCACCTTGGGGGCAGCACTGAAGCTTTCTTT; CDR3: CAIHLGGSTEAFF
size: many; J: TRBJ1-4; V: TRBV14; length: 15; D: .; DNA: TGTGCCAGCAGCCAATGGGGCAGTGCTAATGAAAAACTGTTTTTT; CDR3: CASSQWGSANEKLFF
size: .; J: TRBJ1-2; V: TRBV29-1; length: 14; D: .; DNA: TGCAGCGTTGGAGGAGGGGAAACTAACTATGGCTACACCTTC; CDR3: CSVGGGETNYGYTF
size: many; J: TRBJ2-7; V: TRBV3-1; length: 17; D: .; DNA: TGTGCCAGCAGCCAACCCCCCCGCGCGGGACGACTCTACGAGCAGTACTTC; CDR3: CASSQPPRAGRLYEQYF
size: .; J: TRBJ1-5; V: TRBV6-2/TRBV6-3; length: 15; D: .; DNA: TGTGCCAGCACCCCCTTAGCGGGTCACAATCAGCCCCAGCATTTT; CDR3: CASTPLAGHNQPQHF
size: .; J: TRBJ2-1; V: TRBV2; length: 17; D: TRBD2; DNA: TGTGCCAGCGTCAATACTAGCGGGAGGTTCACCTACAATGAGCAGTTCTTC; CDR3: CASVNTSGRFTYNEQFF
size: .; J: TRBJ2-7; V: TRBV3-1; length: 13; D: .; DNA: TGTGCCAGCAGGCACTCAGGGATCTACGAGCAGTACTTC; CDR3: CASRHSGIYEQYF
size: many; J: TRBJ1-2; V: TRBV4-1; length: 15; D: .; DNA: TGCGCCAGCAGCCAACGGGACACCACTAACTATGGCTACACCTTC; CDR3: CASSQRDTTNYGYTF
size: .; J: TRBJ2-3; V: TRBV24-1; length: 16; D: .; DNA: TGTGCCACCAGTGATCCCGGGACGTCCGGCACAGATACGCAGTATTTT; CDR3: CATSDPGTSGTDTQYF
size: few; J: TRBJ1-2; V: TRBV14; length: 15; D: .; DNA: TGTGCCAGCAGCCAAGAGCTCGCTCCCCTCTATGGCTACACCTTC; CDR3: CASSQELAPLYGYTF
size: many; J: TRBJ2-5; V: TRBV6-1; length: 14; D: .; DNA: TGTGCCAGCAGGCCACAGGGTCTACAAGAGACCCAGTACTTC; CDR3: CASRPQGLQETQYF
size: many; J: TRBJ1-1; V: TRBV10-2; length: 16; D: TRBD1; DNA: TGCGCCAGCAGATTGGGGACGGGGACAGGGGGAACTGAAGCTTTCTTT; CDR3: CASRLGTGTGGTEAFF
size: .; J: TRBJ2-7; V: TRBV20-1; length: 16; D: TRBD2; DNA: TGCAGTGCAAAAGCACCGGGACTAGCGGCTTCCTACGAGCAGTACTTC; CDR3: CSAKAPGLAASYEQYF
size: .; J: TRBJ2-3; V: TRBV11-2; length: 16; D: TRBD1; DNA: TGTGCCAGCAGCCCCGGGGACAGGGAGAGCACAGATACGCAGTATTTT; CDR3: CASSPGDRESTDTQYF
size: .; J: TRBJ1-5; V: TRBV27; length: 15; D: .; DNA: TGTGCCAGCTCGGCGTCAGGGACTGCTAATCAGCCCCAGCATTTT; CDR3: CASSASGTANQPQHF
size: many; J: TRBJ2-1; V: TRBV12-3/TRBV12-4; length: 14; D: TRBD1; DNA: TGTGCCAGCAGGGTGACAGGGGATTACAATGAGCAGTTCTTC; CDR3: CASRVTGDYNEQFF
size: many; J: TRBJ1-2; V: TRBV2; length: 13; D: TRBD1; DNA: TGTGCCAGCAGTGAGACAGGGAAGGATGGCTACACCTTC; CDR3: CASSETGKDGYTF
size: .; J: TRBJ1-1; V: TRBV28; length: 14; D: .; DNA: TGTGCCAGCAGTTTTCAATGGAAGAACACTGAAGCTTTCTTT; CDR3: CASSFQWKNTEAFF
size: few; J: TRBJ1-5; V: TRBV3-1; length: 13; D: .; DNA: TGTGCCAGCAGCCATCAAAGGATGGCACCCCAGCATTTT; CDR3: CASSHQRMAPQHF
size: many; J: TRBJ2-3; V: TRBV5-1; length: 15; D: .; DNA: TGCGCCAGCAGCCAGCGGACAAGGAGCACAGATACGCAGTATTTT; CDR3: CASSQRTRSTDTQYF
size: few; J: TRBJ2-5; V: TRBV5-6; length: 16; D: TRBD2; DNA: TGTGCCAGCAGCTTGGGACTAGCGGGAGGACGAGAGACCCAGTACTTC; CDR3: CASSLGLAGGRETQYF
size: .; J: TRBJ2-2; V: TRBV5-1; length: 13; D: TRBD2; DNA: TGCGCCAGCAGGGGACTAGGGACCGGGGAGCTGTTTTTT; CDR3: CASRGLGTGELFF
size: many; J: TRBJ2-1; V: TRBV20-1; length: 17; D: .; DNA: TGCAGTGCTAGAGATATCCGAACAGGGCGCTCCTACAATGAGCAGTTCTTC; CDR3: CSARDIRTGRSYNEQFF
size: .; J: TRBJ2-1; V: TRBV3-1; length: 16; D: .; DNA: TGTGCCAGCAGCGATTCCCCGGGACACACCTACAATGAGCAGTTCTTC; CDR3: CASSDSPGHTYNEQFF
size: few; J: TRBJ2-1; V: TRBV20-1; length: 16; D: TRBD2; DNA: TGCAGTGCTAGAGATTCGAAGGTGACGGGGGGCAATGAGCAGTTCTTC; CDR3: CSARDSKVTGGNEQFF